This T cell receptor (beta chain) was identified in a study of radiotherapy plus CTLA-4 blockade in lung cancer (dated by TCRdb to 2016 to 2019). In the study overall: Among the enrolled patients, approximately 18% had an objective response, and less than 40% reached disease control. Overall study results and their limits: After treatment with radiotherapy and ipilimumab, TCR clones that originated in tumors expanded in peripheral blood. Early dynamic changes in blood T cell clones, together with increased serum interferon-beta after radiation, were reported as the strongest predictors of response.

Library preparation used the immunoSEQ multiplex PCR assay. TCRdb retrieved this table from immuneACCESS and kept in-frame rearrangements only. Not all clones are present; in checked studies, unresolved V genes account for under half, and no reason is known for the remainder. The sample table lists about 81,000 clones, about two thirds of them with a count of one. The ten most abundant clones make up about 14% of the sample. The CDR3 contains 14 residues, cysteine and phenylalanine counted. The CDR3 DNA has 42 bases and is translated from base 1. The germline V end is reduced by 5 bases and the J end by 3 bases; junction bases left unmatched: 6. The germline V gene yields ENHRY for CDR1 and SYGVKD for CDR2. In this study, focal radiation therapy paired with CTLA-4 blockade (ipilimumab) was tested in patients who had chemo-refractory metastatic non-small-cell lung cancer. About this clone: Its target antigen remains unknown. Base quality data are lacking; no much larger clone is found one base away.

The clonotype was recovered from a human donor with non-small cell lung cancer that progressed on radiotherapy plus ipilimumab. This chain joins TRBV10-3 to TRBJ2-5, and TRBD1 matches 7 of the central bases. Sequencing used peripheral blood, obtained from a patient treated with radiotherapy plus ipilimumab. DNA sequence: TGTGCCATCAGTTCGTGGGACAGAAAAGAGACCCAGTACTTC. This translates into CAISSWDRKETQYF.